The next 8 T cell receptor beta chains were all read from a single sample in a study of primary melanoma T cells and metastatic recurrence. Measured with immunoSEQ multiplex PCR; TCRdb has only the in-frame clones, and not every one. The table includes 400 to 450 clones, roughly 77% detected once. The material sequenced was melanoma tumor tissue. These TCRs come from a human donor with melanoma.

This chain connects TRBV19 to TRBJ2-7; 9 nucleotides align to TRBD1. The V gene end was trimmed by 3 bases and the J gene end by 0 bases; junction bases not matched to a gene: 12. CDR3 size: 18 residues. Germline V lookup: CDR1 LNHDA, CDR2 SQIVND (reference sequence). CDR3 bases: TGTGCCAGTAGTATGGGGAGGTGGGGACAGGGTGCCTCCTACGAGCAGTACTTC. Its protein is CASSMGRWGQGASYEQYF. Supplemented by reference TRBV19 and TRBJ2-7, the full variable domain reads DGGITQSPKYLFRKEGQNVTLSCEQNLNHDAMYWYRQDPGQGLRLIYYSQIVNDFQKGDIAEGYSVSREKKESFPLTVTSAQKNPTAFYLCASSMGRWGQGASYEQYFGPGTRLTVT.

The gene calls are TRBV19 and TRBJ1-5; 7 bases line up with TRBD1. V was clipped by 9 bases and J by 4 bases; unmatched bases: 9. Germline V gives CDR1 LNHDA, CDR2 SQIVND (reference sequence). The length of the CDR3 is 14 residues. Here the CDR3 reads CASNLGQTNQPQHF. The CDR3 DNA is TGTGCCAGCAACCTGGGACAGACAAATCAGCCCCAGCATTTT.

The V and J genes are TRBV12-5 and TRBJ1-1; D is ambiguous. Germline loops: CDR1 LGHNT, CDR2 FRNRAP. The CDR3 contains 13 residues. For the CDR3, the DNA is TGTGCCAGCACCCTTTCGGGTAATTGGAGGGTTTTCTTT. Translating gives CASTLSGNWRVFF.

This clone has only a few counts. The chain employs TRBV28 and TRBJ1-2; D is uncertain. Germline CDR1 reads MDHEN; CDR2 reads SYDVKM. This CDR3 has 13 amino acids. V was shortened by 2 bases and J by 2 bases, with 6 bases between the two germline ends. The CDR3 is CASSLALNYGYTF. Here the CDR3 DNA reads TGTGCCAGCAGTTTAGCCCTAAACTATGGCTACACCTTC.

The chain carries TRBV30 and TRBJ1-1; unclear D gene. This CDR3 contains 12 residues. V was trimmed by 0 bases and J by 6 bases, leaving 8 bases between them. In germline, CDR1 is GTSNPN, CDR2 SVGIG (reference sequence). The CDR3 sequence: CAWSVPDAEAFF. CDR3 bases: TGTGCCTGGAGTGTACCGGACGCTGAAGCTTTCTTT.

The J gene is TRBJ1-3, the V gene TRBV29-1; D gene unclear. Trimming stripped 8 bases from V and 0 bases from J, with 11 bases between. The CDR3 has 13 residues. The germline CDR1 and CDR2 sequences are SQVTM and ANQGSEA. CDR3 amino acids: CSIASSSGNTIYF. The DNA of the CDR3 is TGCAGCATTGCGTCCAGCTCTGGAAACACCATATATTTT.

The chain links TRBV30 to TRBJ1-1, with a weak D call TRBD1 (6 bases). The CDR3 is made up of 13 amino acids. The germline V gene has CDR1 GTSNPN and CDR2 SVGIG (reference sequence). V lost 3 bases and J lost 9, with 17 bases in between. CDR3 nucleotide sequence: TGTGCCTGGAGATTTACCGGGGGGCTGAAAGCTTTCTTT. Translating it yields CAWRFTGGLKAFF.

This sequence joins TRBV11-3 and TRBJ1-1; a weak D match, TRBD1 (5 bases). Germline-derived CDR1 and CDR2 are SGHNT and YENEEA. V was trimmed by 3 bases and J by 5 bases, leaving 13 bases between them. The CDR3 is 14 amino acids. Here the CDR3 reads CASSFYIRGTEAFF. The DNA of the CDR3 is TGTGCCAGCAGCTTCTACATAAGGGGAACTGAAGCTTTCTTT.